This TCR beta chain is drawn from a study of post-analysis software for immune sequencing data. Findings of the study overall: Compared with controls, patients had more of 4 or 5 TRBV segments, including TRBV5-6, TRBV5-1 and TRBV20-1.

V lost 0 bases and J lost 5; bases outside the gene matches: 5. The CDR3 spans 14 residues. Germline V gene lookup returns CDR1 DFQATT and CDR2 SNEGSKA (reference sequence). The authors incorporated unique molecular identifiers into the TCR beta cDNA libraries. TCRdb analysed the PCR reads with MiXCR anew, one entry per CDR3 protein. The sample includes 600,000 to 700,000 distinct CDR3 sequences, 59% of them seen just once. This clonotype was seen only a few times. Its cognate antigen is unknown. Sequenced material: blood. The receptor's source is a girl aged 2 to 10 with multiple sclerosis. This rearrangement joins TRBV20-1 to TRBJ2-5, with 8 bases that match TRBD2. CDR3 sequence: CSARDRTSSETQYF. As DNA, the CDR3 is TGCAGTGCTAGAGATCGGACTAGCAGCGAGACCCAGTACTTC.